The clone carrying this T cell receptor (beta chain) is deemed large. What it recognizes is unknown. The sample belongs to a study of spatial heterogeneity in lung cancer. Study in general: Alpha-chain sequences were consistently detected in smaller numbers than beta-chain sequences. Study-level findings and limits: Tumor mutation counts were tracked by expanded intratumoral alpha and beta TCR counts.

Time point: sample taken at primary tumor resection. The donors were more than 70 patients with non-small cell lung cancer that was early-stage and untreated. Whole RNA was taken from tumor, nontumor lung or frozen PBMC; it was then sequenced unsorted. There are 11 residues in the CDR3. Germline V gene lookup returns CDR1 SQVTM and CDR2 ANQGSEA. Every molecule of TCR cDNA had its own unique molecular identifier. One entry per CDR3 protein, called by TCRdb with MiXCR from the 5' RACE reads. The sample has just under 5,000 distinct CDR3 sequences, over 10% seen once. This TCR derives from a female donor with early-stage non-small cell lung cancer. The V gene is TRBV29-1, the J gene TRBJ2-5; 9 bases are a match to TRBD2. The starting material was lung tumor tissue, obtained at surgery. The CDR3 sequence is CGGRARETQYF. The CDR3 nucleotides are TGCGGCGGGAGGGCCAGAGAGACCCAGTACTTC.